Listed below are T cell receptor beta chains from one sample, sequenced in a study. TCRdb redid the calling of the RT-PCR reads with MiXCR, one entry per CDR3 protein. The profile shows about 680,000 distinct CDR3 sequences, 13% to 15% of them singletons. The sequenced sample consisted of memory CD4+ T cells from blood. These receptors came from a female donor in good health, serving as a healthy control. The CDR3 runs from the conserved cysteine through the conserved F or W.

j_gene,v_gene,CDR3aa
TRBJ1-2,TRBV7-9,CASSPNTVGGLGGYTF
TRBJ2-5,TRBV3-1,CASSHLAERFQETQYF
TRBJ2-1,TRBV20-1,CSASAAGGAEQFF
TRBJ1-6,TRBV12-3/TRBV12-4,CASRSGGSPLHF
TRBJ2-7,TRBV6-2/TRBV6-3,CASNGQGSYEQYF
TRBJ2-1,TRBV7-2,CASSYRSSYNEQFF
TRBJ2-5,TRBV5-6,CASSLEGAGRGKETQYF
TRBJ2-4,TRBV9,CASSVDPGGNIQYF
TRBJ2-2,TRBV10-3,CAISAGLAGVNTGELFF
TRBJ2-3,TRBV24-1,CATSARGLADTQYF
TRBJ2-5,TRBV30,CALGAGGGETQYF
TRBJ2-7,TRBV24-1,CATSEQGGTYEQYF
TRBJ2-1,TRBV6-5,CASSLLAGGIYKQFF
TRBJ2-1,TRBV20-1,CSAGTSEQNSYNEQFF
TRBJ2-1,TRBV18,CASSDLYGTPPFF
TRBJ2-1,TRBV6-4,CASSASGAGYNEQFF
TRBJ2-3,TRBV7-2,CASSPWGLAGGIISTDTQYF
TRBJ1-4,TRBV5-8,CASSPGPPTNEKLFF